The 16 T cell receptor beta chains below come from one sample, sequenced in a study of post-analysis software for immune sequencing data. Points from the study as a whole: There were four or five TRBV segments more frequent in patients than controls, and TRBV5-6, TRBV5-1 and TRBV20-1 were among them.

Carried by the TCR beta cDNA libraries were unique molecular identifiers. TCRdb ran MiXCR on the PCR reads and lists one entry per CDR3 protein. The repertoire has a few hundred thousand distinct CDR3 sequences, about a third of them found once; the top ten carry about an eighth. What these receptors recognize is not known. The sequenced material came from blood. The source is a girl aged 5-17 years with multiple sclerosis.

CDR3 protein: CASSPDRVGTEAFF. CDR3 coding DNA: TGTGCCAGCAGTCCGGACAGGGTAGGCACTGAAGCTTTCTTT. The rearrangement uses TRBV27 and TRBJ1-1, with 8 bases that match TRBD1. V dropped 5 bases and J dropped 4; count of bases not matched to a gene: 6. This CDR3 has 14 amino acids. Germline V gene data show CDR1 as MNHEY and CDR2 as SMNVEV (reference sequence).

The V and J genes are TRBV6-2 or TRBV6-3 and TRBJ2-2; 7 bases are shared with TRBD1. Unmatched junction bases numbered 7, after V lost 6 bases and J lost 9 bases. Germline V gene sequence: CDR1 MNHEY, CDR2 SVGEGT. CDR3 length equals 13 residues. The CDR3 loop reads CASRNTGVRELFF. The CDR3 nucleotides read TGTGCCAGCAGAAACACAGGGGTCCGGGAGCTGTTTTTT.

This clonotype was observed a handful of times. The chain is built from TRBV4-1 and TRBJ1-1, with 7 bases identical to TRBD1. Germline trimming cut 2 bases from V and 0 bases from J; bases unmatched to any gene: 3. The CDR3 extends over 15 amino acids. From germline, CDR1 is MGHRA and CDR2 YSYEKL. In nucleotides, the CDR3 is TGCGCCAGCAGCCAACCGACAGGGCTGAACACTGAAGCTTTCTTT. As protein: CASSQPTGLNTEAFF.

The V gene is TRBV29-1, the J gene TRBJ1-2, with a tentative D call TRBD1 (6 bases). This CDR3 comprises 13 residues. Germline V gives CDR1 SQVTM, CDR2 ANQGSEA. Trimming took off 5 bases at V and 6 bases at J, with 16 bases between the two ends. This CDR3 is CSVSTGSIDGYTF. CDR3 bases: TGCAGCGTTTCAACAGGGAGTATAGATGGCTACACCTTC.

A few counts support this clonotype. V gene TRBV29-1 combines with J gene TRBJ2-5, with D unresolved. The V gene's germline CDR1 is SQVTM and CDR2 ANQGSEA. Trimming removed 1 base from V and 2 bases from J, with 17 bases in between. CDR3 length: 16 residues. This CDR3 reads CSVEGFGGVLQETQYF. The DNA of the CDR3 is TGCAGCGTTGAAGGGTTTGGTGGGGTCCTACAAGAGACCCAGTACTTC.

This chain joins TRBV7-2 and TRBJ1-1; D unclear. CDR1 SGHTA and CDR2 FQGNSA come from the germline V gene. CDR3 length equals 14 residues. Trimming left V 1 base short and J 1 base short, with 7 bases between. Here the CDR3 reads CASSLGSGNTEAFF. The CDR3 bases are TGTGCCAGCAGCTTAGGGTCAGGGAACACTGAAGCTTTCTTT.

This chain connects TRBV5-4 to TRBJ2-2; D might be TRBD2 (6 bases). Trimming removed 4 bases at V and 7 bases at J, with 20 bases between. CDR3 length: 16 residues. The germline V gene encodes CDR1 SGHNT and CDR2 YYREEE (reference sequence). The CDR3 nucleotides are TGTGCCAGCAGCCGAGGAGGGTCAGGGAAGGTCGGGGAGCTGTTTTTT. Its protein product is CASSRGGSGKVGELFF.

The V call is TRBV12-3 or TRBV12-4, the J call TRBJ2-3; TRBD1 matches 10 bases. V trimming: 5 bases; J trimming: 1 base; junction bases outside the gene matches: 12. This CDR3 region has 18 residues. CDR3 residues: CASSPDRGRKMGTDTQYF. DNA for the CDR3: TGTGCCAGCAGTCCCGACAGGGGGCGGAAGATGGGCACAGATACGCAGTATTTT.

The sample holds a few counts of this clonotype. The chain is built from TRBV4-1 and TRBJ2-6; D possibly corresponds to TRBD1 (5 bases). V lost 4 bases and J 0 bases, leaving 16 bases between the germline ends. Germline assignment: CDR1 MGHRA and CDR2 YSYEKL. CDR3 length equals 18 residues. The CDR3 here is CASSPSQGVPSGANVLTF. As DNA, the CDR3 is TGCGCCAGCAGCCCATCCCAAGGGGTCCCCTCTGGGGCCAACGTCCTGACTTTC.

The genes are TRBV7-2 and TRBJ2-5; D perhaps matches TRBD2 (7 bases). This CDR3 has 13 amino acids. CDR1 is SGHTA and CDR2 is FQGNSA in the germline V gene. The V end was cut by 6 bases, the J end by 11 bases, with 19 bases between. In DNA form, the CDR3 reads TGTGCCAGCAGGGCGGCGGGGGCGGGAGAGCAGTACTTC. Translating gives CASRAAGAGEQYF.

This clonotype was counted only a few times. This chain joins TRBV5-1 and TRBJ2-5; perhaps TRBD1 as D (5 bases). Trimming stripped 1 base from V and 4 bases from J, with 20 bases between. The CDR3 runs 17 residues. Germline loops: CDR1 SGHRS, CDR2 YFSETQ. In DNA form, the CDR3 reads TGCGCCAGCAGCTTGCTATCTTTCAGGGAAGGTCGAGAGACCCAGTACTTC. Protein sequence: CASSLLSFREGRETQYF. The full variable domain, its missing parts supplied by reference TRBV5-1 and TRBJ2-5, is KAGVTQTPRYLIKTRGQQVTLSCSPISGHRSVSWYQQTPGQGLQFLFEYFSETQRNKGNFPGRFSGRQFSNSRSEMNVSTLELGDSALYLCASSLLSFREGRETQYFGPGTRLLVL.

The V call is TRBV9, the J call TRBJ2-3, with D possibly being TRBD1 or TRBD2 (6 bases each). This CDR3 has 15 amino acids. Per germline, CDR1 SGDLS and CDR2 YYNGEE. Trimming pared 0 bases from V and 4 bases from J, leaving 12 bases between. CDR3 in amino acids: CASSVGGASADTQYF. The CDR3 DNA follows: TGTGCCAGCAGCGTAGGGGGGGCTAGCGCAGATACGCAGTATTTT.

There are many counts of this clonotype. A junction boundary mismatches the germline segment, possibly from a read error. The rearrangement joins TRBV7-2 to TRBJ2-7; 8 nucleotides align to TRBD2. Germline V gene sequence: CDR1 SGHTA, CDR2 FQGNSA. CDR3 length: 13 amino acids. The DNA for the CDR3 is TGCGCCAGCAGCTTGGCCGGGGGGGGCGAGCAGTACTTC. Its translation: CASSLAGGGEQYF.

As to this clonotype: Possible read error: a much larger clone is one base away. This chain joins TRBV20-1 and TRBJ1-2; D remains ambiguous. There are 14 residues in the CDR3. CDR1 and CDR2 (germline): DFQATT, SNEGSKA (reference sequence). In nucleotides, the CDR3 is TGCAGTGCTAGTTCCCAGTACAATAACTATGGCCACACCTTC. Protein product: CSASSQYNNYGHTF.

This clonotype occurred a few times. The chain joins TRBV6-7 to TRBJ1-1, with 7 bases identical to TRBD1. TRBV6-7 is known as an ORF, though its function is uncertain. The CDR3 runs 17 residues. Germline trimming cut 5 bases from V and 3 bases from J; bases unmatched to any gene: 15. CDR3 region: CASSRTTGKVLDTEAFF. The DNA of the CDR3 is TGTGCCAGCAGTCGAACGACAGGGAAGGTGTTGGACACTGAAGCTTTCTTT.

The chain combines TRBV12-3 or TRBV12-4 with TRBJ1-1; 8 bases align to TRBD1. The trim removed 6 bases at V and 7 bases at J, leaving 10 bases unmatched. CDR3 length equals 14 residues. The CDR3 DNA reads TGTGCCAGCAGCGACAGGGGACTTTTTGTTGAAGCTTTCTTT. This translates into CASSDRGLFVEAFF.